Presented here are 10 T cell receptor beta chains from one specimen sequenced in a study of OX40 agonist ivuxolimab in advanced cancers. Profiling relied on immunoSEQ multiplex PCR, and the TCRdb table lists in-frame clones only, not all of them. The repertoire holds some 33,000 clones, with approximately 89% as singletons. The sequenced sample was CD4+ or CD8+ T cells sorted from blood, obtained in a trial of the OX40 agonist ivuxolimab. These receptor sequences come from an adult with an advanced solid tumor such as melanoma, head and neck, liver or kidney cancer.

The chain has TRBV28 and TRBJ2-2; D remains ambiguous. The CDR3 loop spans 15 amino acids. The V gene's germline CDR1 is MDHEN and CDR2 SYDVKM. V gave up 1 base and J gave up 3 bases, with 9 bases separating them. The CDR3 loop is CASSLLGDYTGELFF. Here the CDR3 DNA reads TGTGCCAGCAGTTTATTAGGAGATTACACCGGGGAGCTGTTTTTT.

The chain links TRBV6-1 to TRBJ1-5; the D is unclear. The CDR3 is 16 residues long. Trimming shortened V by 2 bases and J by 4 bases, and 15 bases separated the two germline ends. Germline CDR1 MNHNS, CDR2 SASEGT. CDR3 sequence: CASSEWVAGHNQPQHF. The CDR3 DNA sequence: TGTGCCAGCAGTGAATGGGTGGCAGGCCATAATCAGCCCCAGCATTTT.

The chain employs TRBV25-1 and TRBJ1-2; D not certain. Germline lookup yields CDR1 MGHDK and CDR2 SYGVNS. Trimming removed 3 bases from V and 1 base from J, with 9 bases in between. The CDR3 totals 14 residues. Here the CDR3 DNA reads TGTGCCAGCAGTGACCCCACTCTTAACTATGGCTACACCTTC. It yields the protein CASSDPTLNYGYTF.

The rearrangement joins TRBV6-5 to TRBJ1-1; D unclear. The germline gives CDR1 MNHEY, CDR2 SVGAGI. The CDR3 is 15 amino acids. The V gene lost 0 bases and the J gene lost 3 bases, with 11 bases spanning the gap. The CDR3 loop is CASSYSWVKDTEAFF. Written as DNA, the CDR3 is TGTGCCAGCAGTTACTCGTGGGTTAAGGACACTGAAGCTTTCTTT.

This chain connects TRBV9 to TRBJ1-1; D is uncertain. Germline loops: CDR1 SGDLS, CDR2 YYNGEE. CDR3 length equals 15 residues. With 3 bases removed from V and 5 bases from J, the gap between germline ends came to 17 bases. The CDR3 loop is CASSGSTGRKTEAFF. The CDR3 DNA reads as TGTGCCAGCAGCGGATCGACGGGCAGGAAAACTGAAGCTTTCTTT.

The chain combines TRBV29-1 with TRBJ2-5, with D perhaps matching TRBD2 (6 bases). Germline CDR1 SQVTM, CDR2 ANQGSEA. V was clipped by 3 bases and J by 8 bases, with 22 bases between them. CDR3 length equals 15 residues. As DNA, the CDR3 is TGCAGCGTTGATATTGTGGAGGGGCTGGGCGGAACCCAGTACTTC. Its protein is CSVDIVEGLGGTQYF.

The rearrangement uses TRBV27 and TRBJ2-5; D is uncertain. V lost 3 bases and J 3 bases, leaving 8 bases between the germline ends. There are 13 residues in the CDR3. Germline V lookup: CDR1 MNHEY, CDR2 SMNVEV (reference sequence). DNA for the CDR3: TGTGCCAGCAGTTTCGGCCTTGAAGAGACCCAGTACTTC. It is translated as CASSFGLEETQYF.

CDR3 loop: CASMVLGTEAFF. DNA of the CDR3: TGTGCCAGCATGGTCCTGGGGACTGAAGCTTTCTTT. The chain links TRBV2 to TRBJ1-1, with no clear D. The CDR3 spans 12 residues. Trimming removed 7 bases from V and 5 bases from J, with 11 bases in between. Germline values: CDR1 SNHLY, CDR2 FYNNEI.

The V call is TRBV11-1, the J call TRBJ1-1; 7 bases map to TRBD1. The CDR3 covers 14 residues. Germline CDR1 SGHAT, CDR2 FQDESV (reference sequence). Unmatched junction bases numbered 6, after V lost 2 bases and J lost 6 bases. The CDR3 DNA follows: TGTGCCAGCAGCTTAAGGGGGCTGGCGGCTGAAGCTTTCTTT. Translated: CASSLRGLAAEAFF. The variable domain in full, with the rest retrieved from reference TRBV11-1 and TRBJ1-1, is EAEVAQSPRYKITEKSQAVAFWCDPISGHATLYWYRQILGQGPELLVQFQDESVVDDSQLPKDRFSAERLKGVDSTLKIQPAELGDSAMYLCASSLRGLAAEAFFGQGTRLTVV.

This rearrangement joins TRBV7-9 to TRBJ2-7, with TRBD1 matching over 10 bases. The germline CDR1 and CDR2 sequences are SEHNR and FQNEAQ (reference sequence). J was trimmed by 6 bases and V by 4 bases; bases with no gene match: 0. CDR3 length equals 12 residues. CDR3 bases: TGTGCCAGCAGCTGGACAGGGGGCGAGCAGTACTTC. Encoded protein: CASSWTGGEQYF.